These 7 T cell receptor beta chains were sequenced from one sample in a study of response to subunit inactivated influenza vaccine. TCRdb re-analysed the RT-PCR reads in MiXCR, keeping a single row per CDR3 protein. The sample has about 500,000 distinct CDR3 sequences, more than 15% seen once. This material consisted of CD4+ T cells sorted from PBMCs, taken 23 to 25 months after vaccination. Receptors originate from a man between 50 and 69 years old who received an inactivated influenza vaccine.

This clonotype was found a few times. The chain carries TRBV5-5 and TRBJ1-4, with 11 bases aligning to TRBD1. The ends lost 4 bases at V and 7 bases at J; junction bases unmatched: 3. This CDR3 region has 14 residues. Germline values: CDR1 SGHKS, CDR2 YYEKEE (reference sequence). The CDR3 here is CASSPGQGVEKLFF. In DNA form, the CDR3 reads TGTGCCAGCAGCCCGGGACAGGGGGTTGAAAAACTGTTTTTT.

This chain uses TRBV6-2 or TRBV6-3 with TRBJ2-1; 10 bases map to TRBD1. The CDR3 runs to 14 residues. Trimming took 4 bases from V and 7 from J; bases not matched to a gene: 4. CDR1 and CDR2 from the germline V gene are MNHEY and SVGEGT. CDR3 sequence: CASSSDRGRNEQFF. The CDR3 DNA reads as TGTGCCAGCAGTTCCGACAGGGGGCGGAATGAGCAGTTCTTC.

This clonotype was picked up many times. The genes are TRBV12-3 or TRBV12-4 and TRBJ2-3; 10 bases match TRBD2. Losses at the gene ends were 3 bases for V and 5 bases for J; bases not matched to a gene: 11. The CDR3 totals 17 residues. Written as DNA, the CDR3 is TGTGCCAGCAGTTTTGGTAGCGGGGGGCCCGAGGGAGATACGCAGTATTTT. Protein sequence: CASSFGSGGPEGDTQYF.

Concerning this clonotype itself: A much more abundant neighbour one base away suggests this may be a read error. This rearrangement joins TRBV20-1 to TRBJ2-3; maybe TRBD2 (5 bases). In germline, CDR1 is DFQATT, CDR2 SNEGSKA (reference sequence). The CDR3 runs 15 residues. This CDR3 is CSARGGYESTDMQYF. The CDR3 bases are TGCAGTGCTAGAGGCGGGTACGAGAGCACAGATATGCAGTATTTT.

In this sample, this clonotype turned up a few times. The V gene is TRBV4-1, the J gene TRBJ2-3; D possibly corresponds to TRBD2 (6 bases). Germline V gives CDR1 MGHRA, CDR2 YSYEKL. V lost 4 bases to trimming and J lost 1 base, with 15 bases between them. This CDR3 comprises 16 residues. The CDR3 DNA reads as TGCGCCAGCAGCCGCAAGATAGGAGGGGGCACAGATACGCAGTATTTT. This sequence encodes CASSRKIGGGTDTQYF.

The V gene is TRBV5-1, the J gene TRBJ2-7; TRBD2 matches 10 bases. Trimming at V came to 2 bases and at J to 1 base, leaving 3 bases not matched to a gene. The CDR3 runs 15 residues. CDR1 is SGHRS, CDR2 YFSETQ, per germline. CDR3 coding DNA: TGCGCCAGCAGCTTAAAACTAGCGGGATCCTACGAGCAGTACTTC. Encoded protein: CASSLKLAGSYEQYF. Full variable domain (remainder filled in from reference TRBV5-1 and TRBJ2-7): KAGVTQTPRYLIKTRGQQVTLSCSPISGHRSVSWYQQTPGQGLQFLFEYFSETQRNKGNFPGRFSGRQFSNSRSEMNVSTLELGDSALYLCASSLKLAGSYEQYFGPGTRLTVT.

This clonotype came up a few times. The gene calls are TRBV20-1 and TRBJ2-3; D perhaps matches TRBD2 (6 bases). V shed 0 bases and J shed 2 bases, with 9 bases lying between them. CDR1 and CDR2 from the germline V gene are DFQATT and SNEGSKA (reference sequence). The length of the CDR3 is 14 residues. The CDR3 DNA is TGCAGTGCTAGAGATAAACTAGCCACAGATACGCAGTATTTT. Translation gives CSARDKLATDTQYF.